A selection of T cell receptor beta chains follows, all from one sample in a study of regulatory T cells in long-lasting Graves disease. TCRdb fed the multiplex PCR reads into MiXCR, producing one record per CDR3 protein. The sample contains some 600,000 distinct CDR3 sequences, about 16% of which appear only once. A further study also used this sample, focusing on T cells in Graves' hyperthyroidism and ophthalmopathy.

The sequencing here drew on peripheral blood mononuclear cells (PBMCs), taken at new diagnosis, from a patient treated with antithyroid drugs. The receptors originated from a young man with Graves disease. Both conserved end residues are part of each CDR3. The D gene is left open where the match is weak.

j_call: TRBJ1-1; d_call: -; v_call: TRBV12-3/TRBV12-4; cdr3_aa: CASSPGGGTEAFF
j_call: TRBJ1-1; d_call: -; v_call: TRBV11-2; cdr3_aa: CASSSHRSLNTEAFF
j_call: TRBJ2-3; d_call: TRBD2; v_call: TRBV27; cdr3_aa: CASSPLGGRVADTQYF
j_call: TRBJ1-6; d_call: -; v_call: TRBV11-2; cdr3_aa: CASRISSYNSPLHF
j_call: TRBJ1-2; d_call: -; v_call: TRBV28; cdr3_aa: CASSLVLANYGYTF
j_call: TRBJ2-3; d_call: -; v_call: TRBV12-5; cdr3_aa: CASGLGLETDTQYF
j_call: TRBJ2-3; d_call: TRBD1; v_call: TRBV11-1; cdr3_aa: CASSHPTGPKDTQYF
j_call: TRBJ1-5; d_call: TRBD1; v_call: TRBV28; cdr3_aa: CASSNGQGAIQPQHF
j_call: TRBJ2-5; d_call: -; v_call: TRBV20-1; cdr3_aa: CSANYGDQETQYF
j_call: TRBJ2-3; d_call: TRBD2; v_call: TRBV12-3/TRBV12-4; cdr3_aa: CASSLIAGGGTDTQYF
j_call: TRBJ2-7; d_call: -; v_call: TRBV5-1; cdr3_aa: CASSLDGSPYEQYF
j_call: TRBJ2-5; d_call: TRBD1; v_call: TRBV27; cdr3_aa: CASSKPGQGGETQYF
j_call: TRBJ2-7; d_call: TRBD2; v_call: TRBV27; cdr3_aa: CASSLRGAAGGSEQYF
j_call: TRBJ1-5; d_call: -; v_call: TRBV7-9; cdr3_aa: CASSVRDGGPQHF
j_call: TRBJ1-1; d_call: -; v_call: TRBV12-3/TRBV12-4; cdr3_aa: CASSPSAPRAFF
j_call: TRBJ1-1; d_call: TRBD1; v_call: TRBV6-2/TRBV6-3; cdr3_aa: CASYEGASTEAFF
j_call: TRBJ1-5; d_call: -; v_call: TRBV28; cdr3_aa: CASSLVRVLGNQPQHF
j_call: TRBJ1-5; d_call: TRBD1; v_call: TRBV2; cdr3_aa: CASGPGTDARPQHF
j_call: TRBJ2-7; d_call: -; v_call: TRBV2; cdr3_aa: CASTSDRDYEQYF
j_call: TRBJ2-7; d_call: -; v_call: TRBV2; cdr3_aa: CASRGRTYEQYF
j_call: TRBJ1-1; d_call: -; v_call: TRBV9; cdr3_aa: CASTSATNTEAFF
j_call: TRBJ1-1; d_call: TRBD1; v_call: TRBV13; cdr3_aa: CASSKRQGRDTEAFF
j_call: TRBJ2-5; d_call: TRBD1; v_call: TRBV9; cdr3_aa: CASRAGQGGQETQYF
j_call: TRBJ2-5; d_call: TRBD2; v_call: TRBV11-2; cdr3_aa: CASNLELAGETQYF
j_call: TRBJ2-7; d_call: TRBD2; v_call: TRBV28; cdr3_aa: CASSFLSGQRYEQYF
j_call: TRBJ1-4; d_call: -; v_call: TRBV10-3; cdr3_aa: CAISDRVYEKLFF
j_call: TRBJ2-7; d_call: TRBD2; v_call: TRBV28; cdr3_aa: CASRPRSGGNSYEQYF
j_call: TRBJ2-7; d_call: -; v_call: TRBV3-1; cdr3_aa: CASSQANGRQYF
j_call: TRBJ1-1; d_call: TRBD1; v_call: TRBV7-2; cdr3_aa: CASSSWTGPTNTEAFF
j_call: TRBJ2-2; d_call: -; v_call: TRBV27; cdr3_aa: CASSLSMEGPATGELFF
j_call: TRBJ2-7; d_call: -; v_call: TRBV20-1; cdr3_aa: CSARDIPGRPAYEQYF